This is a list of T cell receptor beta chains from one sample in a study of T cells in Graves' hyperthyroidism and ophthalmopathy. TCRdb analysed the multiplex PCR reads with MiXCR anew, one entry per CDR3 protein. This repertoire shows more than 500,000 distinct CDR3 sequences, around 15% found once; its top ten account for less than 4.5%. Sequencing input: blood. Every receptor here comes from a woman in her twenties or thirties with Graves' hyperthyroidism. CDR3s include the opening cysteine and the closing phenylalanine or tryptophan. The D gene is left open where the match is weak. A row's size may be missing; if present it is once, few, many or a size class.

>NA|TRBJ1-1|NA|TRBV6-2/TRBV6-3
CASILGGFNTEAFF
TGTGCCAGCATATTGGGGGGATTCAACACTGAAGCTTTCTTT
>NA|TRBJ1-6|NA|TRBV6-1
CASSEAKDSPLHF
TGTGCCAGCAGTGAAGCGAAAGATTCACCCCTCCACTTT
>few|TRBJ2-4|NA|TRBV28
CASSLGGNVGIQYF
TGTGCCAGCAGTTTGGGGGGTAACGTAGGCATTCAGTACTTC
>many|TRBJ2-7|NA|TRBV28
CASLPPGPTVVHEQYF
TGTGCCAGCCTTCCACCGGGACCCACGGTCGTCCACGAGCAGTACTTC
>many|TRBJ2-1|TRBD2|TRBV5-1
CASSPLAGSEQFF
TGCGCCAGCAGCCCTCTAGCGGGAAGTGAGCAGTTCTTC
>few|TRBJ2-7|NA|TRBV15
CATSRVHRVGYYEQYF
TGTGCCACCAGCAGAGTCCACAGAGTAGGGTACTACGAGCAGTACTTC
>NA|TRBJ1-4|NA|TRBV20-1
CSARDRGTATNEKLFF
TGCAGTGCTAGAGATCGGGGAACCGCAACTAATGAAAAACTGTTTTTT
>few|TRBJ1-2|NA|TRBV29-1
CSVPTGANYGYTF
TGCAGCGTCCCGACAGGAGCTAACTATGGCTACACCTTC
>many|TRBJ2-7|NA|TRBV28
CASSLFTGRSEQYF
TGTGCCAGCAGTTTATTTACAGGGAGGAGCGAGCAGTACTTC
>many|TRBJ2-3|TRBD2|TRBV5-5
CASRPGGSTDTQYF
TGTGCCAGCAGGCCCGGGGGGAGCACAGATACGCAGTATTTT